This T cell receptor (beta chain) emerged from a study of radiation and T cells in renal cell carcinoma. Study overall: Nephrectomy followed 15 Gy stereotactic body radiation by 4 weeks.

Study results and limitations: In blood, top tumor clones expanded by 2 weeks, shrinking by 4.

Data came from immunoSEQ multiplex PCR; TCRdb stores just in-frame clones and leaves some out. The sample includes some 120,000 clones, 82% seen only once; the top ten take about 3%. Germline V gives CDR1 SGHAT, CDR2 FQNNGV. This CDR3 comprises 13 residues. J gave up 5 bases and V 2 bases, and 0 bases lay outside the gene matches. Time point noted: baseline pretreatment blood. Treatment: 15 Gy SBRT to primary tumor, nephrectomy 4 weeks later. Serial blood draws occurred at baseline and 2 and 4 weeks post-SBRT. Clear cell pathology was present in this patient's renal cell carcinoma. On this clone itself: Its antigen is as yet unknown.

This chain connects TRBV11-2 to TRBJ2-3, with 8 bases identical to TRBD2. The source is an older woman with renal cell carcinoma. The sequenced sample was blood, obtained from a patient whose treatment included radiotherapy and nephrectomy. The chain's CDR3 is CASSLSGRDTQYF. CDR3 nucleotide sequence: TGTGCCAGCAGCTTAAGCGGGAGAGATACGCAGTATTTT.